A single count supports the clone carrying this TCR beta chain. The data were taken from a study of blood T cell repertoires in COVID-19. V shed 1 base and J 4 bases; nucleotides not matched to a gene: 1. The CDR3 loop spans 14 amino acids. Looked up from germline, CDR1 is SGHTA and CDR2 is FQGTGA. The repertoire was sequenced with immunoSEQ multiplex PCR; TCRdb's copy has only in-frame clones and lacks some. The data hold approximately 230,000 clones, with around 88% observed a single time. The chain combines TRBV7-3 with TRBJ1-3, with 7 bases matching TRBD1. The sequenced material came from peripheral blood. This sequence was found in a man older than 75 with acute or convalescent COVID-19. The CDR3 nucleotides are TGTGCCAGCAGCTTAAAAGGGGGCGGAAACACCATATATTTT. This gives the protein CASSLKGGGNTIYF.